This is a list of T cell receptor beta chains from one sample in a study of cytomegalovirus exposure and HLA in healthy donors. Data came from immunoSEQ multiplex PCR; TCRdb stores just in-frame clones and leaves some out. The sample consists of about 250,000 clones, about 77% of them appearing once. The material sequenced was PBMCs. These receptors all come from a boy between 10 and 17 years old in good health and CMV-seronegative. Both conserved end residues are part of each CDR3.

V gene: TRBV5-6; J gene: TRBJ1-2; CDR3 protein: CASSLGSVIGGYGYTF
V gene: TRBV7-9; J gene: TRBJ1-5; CDR3 protein: CASSPTGANNQPQHF
V gene: TRBV5-1; J gene: TRBJ1-4; CDR3 protein: CASSPQARFNEKLFF
V gene: TRBV10-1; J gene: TRBJ2-1; CDR3 protein: CASSEPGTSGNNEQFF
V gene: TRBV10-3; J gene: TRBJ2-1; CDR3 protein: CAINPAGGGHNEQFF
V gene: TRBV25-1; J gene: TRBJ1-1; CDR3 protein: CASSEYQGTEAFF
V gene: TRBV5-1; J gene: TRBJ1-3; CDR3 protein: CASSLSGARGNTIYF
V gene: TRBV7-2; J gene: TRBJ2-7; CDR3 protein: CASSLVVADYEQYF
V gene: TRBV4-2; J gene: TRBJ2-4; CDR3 protein: CASSHQVAVDIQYF
V gene: TRBV9; J gene: TRBJ1-2; CDR3 protein: CASSGQGRGGFNYGYTF
V gene: TRBV5-1; J gene: TRBJ2-3; CDR3 protein: CASSLGAGYGTDTQYF
V gene: TRBV5-4; J gene: TRBJ2-2; CDR3 protein: CASTKKRQGGTGELFF
V gene: TRBV11-1; J gene: TRBJ2-7; CDR3 protein: CASFSGRLSYEQYF
V gene: TRBV19; J gene: TRBJ1-4; CDR3 protein: CASTGQVNEKLFF